The 27 T cell receptor beta chains below all came from one sample that was sequenced in a study of regulatory T cells in long-lasting Graves disease. Time point given: newly diagnosed GD, antithyroid drugs for less than 3 months. Scientists built the TCR library using RNA that was extracted from PBMCs. Researchers made TCR beta libraries by using iRepertoire HTBI primers and running Arm-PCR on CDR3 regions. TCRdb recomputed calls from the multiplex PCR reads with MiXCR, one row per CDR3 protein. The sample carries 620,000 or so distinct CDR3 sequences, approximately 15% recorded once. This sample also appeared in a second study, on T cells in Graves' hyperthyroidism and ophthalmopathy.

The specimen was peripheral blood mononuclear cells (PBMCs), collected at new diagnosis, from a patient treated with antithyroid drugs. The receptor set was obtained from a woman aged 25 to 45 with Graves disease.

This clonotype has a count of ten or more. The chain employs TRBV7-2 and TRBJ1-2, with D possibly matching TRBD1 (6 bases). V was clipped by 7 bases and J by 7 bases, with 16 bases between them. Germline-derived CDR1 and CDR2 are SGHTA and FQGNSA. CDR3 length: 13 residues. This chain's CDR3 is CASTKQGGGGYTF. In DNA, the CDR3 is TGTGCCAGCACGAAACAGGGAGGGGGTGGCTACACCTTC.

The chain links TRBV5-1 to TRBJ2-7, with a weak D call TRBD2 (5 bases). The germline V gene encodes CDR1 SGHRS and CDR2 YFSETQ. This CDR3 contains 14 residues. The V end was cut by 0 bases, the J end by 0 bases, with 7 bases between. DNA of the CDR3: TGCGCCAGCAGCTTGGATGGGAGCTCCTACGAGCAGTACTTC. Its protein is CASSLDGSSYEQYF.

This clonotype was seen at least ten times. The V call is TRBV28, the J call TRBJ2-5, with D unclear. This CDR3 spans 13 amino acids. The V end was cut by 3 bases, the J end by 4 bases, with 9 bases between. Germline V CDR1 and CDR2: MDHEN, SYDVKM. This chain's CDR3 is CASSLRGLETQYF. CDR3 coding DNA: TGTGCCAGCAGTTTGCGAGGTTTAGAGACCCAGTACTTC.

This clonotype appeared many times. This chain connects TRBV20-1 to TRBJ1-2, with TRBD1 matching 7 bases. Trimming removed 0 bases from V and 7 bases from J; junction bases left unmatched: 8. The CDR3 is 14 amino acids. The germline CDR1 and CDR2 sequences are DFQATT and SNEGSKA (reference sequence). The CDR3: CSARDEGASGGYTF. The DNA of the CDR3 is TGCAGTGCTAGAGATGAGGGGGCTTCGGGTGGCTACACCTTC.

This clonotype was counted only a few times. The chain recombines TRBV28 with TRBJ2-6; D not resolved. Germline assignment: CDR1 MDHEN and CDR2 SYDVKM. V dropped 5 bases and J dropped 0 bases, with 11 bases sitting between them. The CDR3 loop spans 16 amino acids. The CDR3 is CASSLDPSSGANVLTF. In DNA, the CDR3 is TGTGCCAGCAGTCTCGACCCTAGCTCTGGGGCCAACGTCCTGACTTTC.

This clonotype was detected ten times or more. V usage is TRBV7-3 and J usage is TRBJ2-7, with 13 bases that match TRBD2. The CDR3 loop spans 14 amino acids. Germline assignment: CDR1 SGHTA and CDR2 FQGTGA. Germline trimming cut 5 bases from V and 5 bases from J; bases unmatched to any gene: 3. The CDR3: CASSLGLAGDEQYF. DNA for the CDR3: TGTGCCAGCAGCCTAGGACTAGCGGGAGACGAGCAGTACTTC.

This clonotype was picked up many times. This chain links TRBV7-2 with TRBJ2-7, with D uncertain. This CDR3 comprises 12 residues. V lost 6 bases and J lost 3, with 9 bases in between. Germline CDR1 SGHTA, CDR2 FQGNSA. DNA for the CDR3: TGTGCCAGCAGAAATAATGACTACGAGCAGTACTTC. Protein sequence: CASRNNDYEQYF.

This clonotype was seen many times. The genes are TRBV6-1 and TRBJ1-4; D unclear. CDR3 length: 13 residues. The germline V and J ends were trimmed by 1 base and 6 bases, with 6 bases remaining between them. Germline lookup yields CDR1 MNHNS and CDR2 SASEGT. CDR3 coding DNA: TGTGCCAGCAGTGAAGATCCCCATGAAAAACTGTTTTTT. This gives the protein CASSEDPHEKLFF.

The rearrangement joins TRBV14 to TRBJ2-7; 8 nucleotides line up with TRBD2. This CDR3 comprises 15 residues. Germline CDR1 is SGHDN and CDR2 is FVKESK. V was pared by 1 base and J by 2 bases, with 4 bases of the junction left unmatched. CDR3 loop: CASSQASGSPYEQYF. CDR3 DNA: TGTGCCAGCAGCCAAGCTAGCGGGTCACCCTACGAGCAGTACTTC.

V and J are TRBV6-1 and TRBJ1-1; TRBD1 might be the D (5 bases). V shed 10 bases and J shed 4 bases, with 13 bases lying between them. From germline, CDR1 is MNHNS and CDR2 SASEGT. The CDR3 totals 12 residues. The CDR3 is CANSGIGTEAFF. The DNA for the CDR3 is TGTGCCAACTCAGGGATCGGCACTGAAGCTTTCTTT.

This clonotype appeared many times. V gene TRBV2 combines with J gene TRBJ1-4, with D uncertain. CDR3 length: 12 residues. V lost 6 bases to trimming and J lost 7 bases, with 9 bases between them. Germline loops: CDR1 SNHLY, CDR2 FYNNEI. The CDR3 DNA reads TGTGCCAGCAGGGCCGTACGTGAAAAACTGTTTTTT. This gives the protein CASRAVREKLFF.

The chain combines TRBV18 with TRBJ1-3; the D is unclear. The ends were cut back, 3 bases at V and 0 bases at J, with 15 bases in the middle. Germline CDR1 KGHSH, CDR2 LQKENI. The CDR3 has 17 residues. The CDR3 spells CASSPTLPSNSGNTIYF. The CDR3 DNA sequence: TGTGCCAGCTCACCTACCCTCCCGAGCAACTCTGGAAACACCATATATTTT.

This clonotype was seen many times. The chain employs TRBV6-2 or TRBV6-3 and TRBJ2-1, with 11 bases aligning to TRBD1. The trim removed 7 bases at V and 7 bases at J, leaving 9 bases unmatched. CDR3 length equals 15 residues. Germline V gene data show CDR1 as MNHEY and CDR2 as SVGEGT. CDR3 amino acids: CASMKDRGPGNEQFF. DNA for the CDR3: TGTGCCAGCATGAAGGACAGGGGGCCGGGGAATGAGCAGTTCTTC.

This clonotype was detected a few times. V and J are TRBV9 and TRBJ2-1; D might be TRBD1 or TRBD2, each matching 5 bases. The CDR3 is 17 residues long. From germline, CDR1 is SGDLS and CDR2 YYNGEE. The V and J ends lost 0 bases and 0 bases respectively, with 13 bases between them. The CDR3 DNA follows: TGTGCCAGCAGCGTAGAGGGAGCAGGGAGCTCCTACAATGAGCAGTTCTTC. It translates to CASSVEGAGSSYNEQFF.

Worth noting for this clonotype: A clone one base away is much larger, so this may be a read error. This chain links TRBV20-1 with TRBJ2-7; TRBD1 agrees at 7 bases. The CDR3 totals 13 residues. Germline CDR1 and CDR2: DFQATT and SNEGSKA (reference sequence). With V trimmed by 7 bases and J by 3 bases, 9 bases remained unmatched. The CDR3 reads CSVFEAGGYEQYF. CDR3 nucleotides: TGCAGTGTCTTCGAAGCAGGGGGCTACGAGCAGTACTTC.

V gene TRBV28 combines with J gene TRBJ1-1; D is unresolved. V was cut by 5 bases and J by 2 bases, with 18 bases left in between. There are 16 residues in the CDR3. In germline, CDR1 is MDHEN, CDR2 SYDVKM. In nucleotides, the CDR3 is TGTGCCAGCAGTCCACGGGTGGGCGCGGGAAACACTGAAGCTTTCTTT. Protein sequence: CASSPRVGAGNTEAFF.

The rearrangement links TRBV28 to TRBJ1-5; 10 bases agree with TRBD1. This CDR3 has 14 amino acids. From germline, CDR1 is MDHEN and CDR2 SYDVKM. Losses at the gene ends were 6 bases for V and 7 bases for J; bases not matched to a gene: 6. CDR3 sequence: CASSRQGAGQPQHF. In DNA, the CDR3 is TGTGCCAGCAGCAGACAGGGGGCTGGGCAGCCCCAGCATTTT.

CDR3 DNA: TGTGCCAGCAGTACGCGGGACACCAGCACAGATACGCAGTATTTT. Amino acids: CASSTRDTSTDTQYF. J is TRBJ2-3 and V is TRBV7-9; TRBD1 or TRBD2 may be the D gene (6 bases each). V was shortened by 6 bases and J by 0 bases, with 13 bases between the two germline ends. The CDR3 spans 15 residues. Germline V CDR1 and CDR2: SEHNR, FQNEAQ (reference sequence).

V and J are TRBV7-6 and TRBJ1-3; D is uncertain. CDR1 is SGHVS, CDR2 FNYEAQ, per germline. Trimming removed 1 base from V and 4 bases from J, with 5 bases in between. This CDR3 contains 13 residues. Here the CDR3 DNA reads TGTGCCAGCAGCTTAGACACGGGAAACACCATATATTTT. The encoded protein is CASSLDTGNTIYF.

This clonotype was counted at least ten times. The chain carries TRBV18 and TRBJ2-5; weak D call: TRBD2 (6 bases). This CDR3 has 13 residues. CDR1 KGHSH and CDR2 LQKENI come from the germline V gene. V gave up 6 bases and J gave up 3 bases, with 11 bases separating them. Written as DNA, the CDR3 is TGTGCCAGCTCCCCGGGGAGGAAAGAGACCCAGTACTTC. Encoded protein: CASSPGRKETQYF.

This clonotype has a handful of counts. V and J are TRBV3-1 and TRBJ1-2; D unresolved. The V gene lost 1 base and the J gene lost 4 bases, with 16 bases spanning the gap. The germline V gene has CDR1 LGHDT and CDR2 YNNKEL (reference sequence). This CDR3 spans 16 amino acids. The CDR3 region has the DNA TGTGCCAGCAGCCAAGCGGGAGGGCAGTCGGTCTATGGCTACACCTTC. Translating gives CASSQAGGQSVYGYTF.

This clonotype turned up a few times. V usage is TRBV6-1 and J usage is TRBJ2-1; the D is unclear. Germline V gene lookup returns CDR1 MNHNS and CDR2 SASEGT. This CDR3 is 14 amino acids long. V shed 6 bases and J shed 0 bases, with 9 bases lying between them. The CDR3 DNA reads as TGTGCCAGCAGACAATCCAGCTCCTACAATGAGCAGTTCTTC. Its translation is CASRQSSSYNEQFF.

In this sample, this clonotype turned up many times. The chain links TRBV28 to TRBJ1-2; 10 bases are shared with TRBD1. This CDR3 comprises 18 residues. Losses at the gene ends were 4 bases for V and 4 bases for J; bases not matched to a gene: 15. CDR1 MDHEN and CDR2 SYDVKM come from the germline V gene. This chain's CDR3 is CASSSNPGTGVGGYGYTF. The CDR3, as DNA: TGTGCCAGCAGTTCAAACCCCGGGACAGGGGTCGGGGGCTATGGCTACACCTTC.

This clonotype came up many times. This chain links TRBV11-2 with TRBJ2-5; D remains ambiguous. The CDR3 contains 12 residues. Trimming shortened V by 5 bases and J by 5 bases, and 9 bases separated the two germline ends. Germline CDR1 reads SGHAT; CDR2 reads FQNNGV. For the CDR3, the DNA is TGTGCCAGCAGCGTACTCCAGGAGACCCAGTACTTC. It translates to CASSVLQETQYF.

The sample holds many counts of this clonotype. The genes are TRBV6-1 and TRBJ2-7; tentatively, D is TRBD1 (5 bases). The germline gives CDR1 MNHNS, CDR2 SASEGT. This CDR3 spans 13 amino acids. V was clipped by 5 bases and J by 0 bases, with 8 bases between them. The CDR3 bases are TGTGCCAGCAGTCAAGGGGCCTCCTACGAGCAGTACTTC. Protein sequence: CASSQGASYEQYF.

Ten or more counts support this clonotype. The chain couples TRBV27 to TRBJ1-2, with D tentatively TRBD1 (5 bases). The CDR3 consists of 17 residues. Trimming cost V 8 bases and J 5 bases, with 27 bases left between them. Looked up from germline, CDR1 is MNHEY and CDR2 is SMNVEV (reference sequence). Here the CDR3 reads CASGAGPSSTVWYGYTF. The CDR3 DNA follows: TGTGCCAGCGGGGCGGGGCCCTCATCCACTGTTTGGTATGGCTACACCTTC.

V gene TRBV5-5 combines with J gene TRBJ1-2; the D is unclear. CDR1 is SGHKS, CDR2 YYEKEE, per germline (reference sequence). The CDR3 consists of 13 residues. Trimming left V 1 base short and J 8 bases short, with 12 bases between. CDR3 DNA: TGTGCCAGCAGCTTGTCCCCTAGTCAGGGCTACACCTTC. Translation: CASSLSPSQGYTF.